This T cell receptor beta chain was observed in a study of T cells in localized non-small cell lung cancer. The study, taken as a whole, reports: For the top 100 tumor clones, a median roughly 56 also appeared in adjacent lung. Uninvolved adjacent lung had higher T cell clonality than tumor and all other tissues. Longer overall survival accompanied higher blood T cell density.

Of note for this clone: What it binds is unknown.

Produced via immunoSEQ multiplex PCR; TCRdb's table is partial and in-frame only. The sample contains about 77,000 clones, roughly 91% of which appear only once. The CDR3 length is 13 residues. Germline-derived CDR1 and CDR2 are MNHEY and SMNVEV (reference sequence). With 2 bases removed from V and 8 bases from J, the gap between germline ends came to 13 bases. The sequencing used peripheral blood, collected before any cancer treatment. V usage is TRBV27 and J usage is TRBJ2-7, with D possibly called TRBD1 or TRBD2 (5 bases each). This TCR derives from a woman aged 40-69 years with stage I squamous cell lung carcinoma. The CDR3 DNA reads TGTGCCAGCAGTTTAAAAGGGACCGGTCAGCAGTACTTC. This codes for CASSLKGTGQQYF.